This T cell receptor beta chain was recovered during a study of blood T cell repertoires in COVID-19. Study details: COVID-19 samples from acute and convalescent phases originated in the United States, Italy and Spain.

In the study's own analysis: Reference gene primer amplification in the assay estimated nucleated cell counts. Sequenced by immunoSEQ multiplex PCR; TCRdb stores in-frame clones only, minus some. That table furnishes V, J and clone size, whereas the DNA furnished D and trimming. The table has 470,000 or so clones, around 89% seen once. This clonotype was obtained from a woman younger than 45 with acute or convalescent COVID-19. The sample taken for sequencing was peripheral blood.

CDR3 DNA sequence: TGTGCCAGCAGCTACCGCGCCGGTGGTAATGAAGCTTTCTTT. The encoded protein is CASSYRAGGNEAFF. The J gene is TRBJ1-1, the V gene TRBV5-4; D is ambiguous. The V gene lost 3 bases and the J gene lost 7 bases, with 16 bases spanning the gap. The CDR3 is made up of 14 amino acids. Germline assignment: CDR1 SGHNT and CDR2 YYREEE (reference sequence).